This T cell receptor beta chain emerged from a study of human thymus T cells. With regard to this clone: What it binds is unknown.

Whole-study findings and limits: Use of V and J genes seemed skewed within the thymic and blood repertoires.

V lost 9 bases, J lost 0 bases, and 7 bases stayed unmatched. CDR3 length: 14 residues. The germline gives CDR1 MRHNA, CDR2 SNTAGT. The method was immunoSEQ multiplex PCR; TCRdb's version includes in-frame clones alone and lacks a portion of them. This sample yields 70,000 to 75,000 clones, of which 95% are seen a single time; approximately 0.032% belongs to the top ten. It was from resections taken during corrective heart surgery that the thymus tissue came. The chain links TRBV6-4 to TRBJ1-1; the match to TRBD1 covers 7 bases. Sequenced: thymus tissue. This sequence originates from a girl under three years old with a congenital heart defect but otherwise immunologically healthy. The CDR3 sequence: CARGGDSMNTEAFF. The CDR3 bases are TGTGCCAGGGGGGGGGACAGTATGAACACTGAAGCTTTCTTT.